This T cell receptor (beta chain) was identified in a study of cytomegalovirus exposure and HLA in healthy donors. Regarding the study as a whole: Most TCRs appeared rarely, but some public TCRs recurred in many donors. Presence/absence comparisons presumed near-even sequencing depth among donors.

Use of 60 Vbeta and 13 Jbeta primers characterized the PCR. TCRdb's copy holds only in-frame clones and misses some; the assay was immunoSEQ multiplex PCR. This table holds 100,000 to 150,000 clones, roughly 80% found once. As regards this clone: The antigen remains unidentified.

The specimen was PBMCs. The receptor was isolated from a man under 40 in good health and CMV-seropositive.

The CDR3 spells CASSPTGDNNEQFF. CDR3 sequence (DNA): TGTGCCAGCAGCCCTACCGGTGATAACAATGAGCAGTTCTTC. The V call is TRBV6-5, the J call TRBJ2-1; D is undetermined. Trimming removed 6 bases at V and 5 bases at J, with 14 bases between. CDR3 length: 14 amino acids. CDR1 MNHEY and CDR2 SVGAGI come from the germline V gene.